This TCR beta chain was sequenced for a study of blood T cell repertoires in COVID-19. About the research overall: COVID-19 samples, acute and convalescent, were from the United States, Italy and Spain. From T cells, B-cell-depleted T cells, or PBMCs came the material, which was cDNA or gDNA.

Study processing details: Amplification with reference gene primers provided the estimates of nucleated cell counts. TCRdb's copy holds only in-frame clones and misses some; the assay was immunoSEQ multiplex PCR. Clone size and the V and J calls come from that table; the DNA yielded D and trimming. The sample lists 85,000 to 95,000 clones; around 90% were seen once. The CDR3 consists of 16 residues. Trimming at V came to 4 bases and at J to 1 base, leaving 5 bases not matched to a gene. From germline, CDR1 is LGHNA and CDR2 YNFKEQ. The clonotype was recovered from a woman in her 50s in a cohort sampled during active COVID-19. Sequenced material: peripheral blood. This chain links TRBV4-2 with TRBJ2-2; 8 bases fit TRBD1. The CDR3 coding sequence is TGTGCCAGCAGCCGCGGGACAGGACAGAACACCGGGGAGCTGTTTTTT. Translated, it gives CASSRGTGQNTGELFF.